This is a list of T cell receptor beta chains from one sample in a study of T cells in Graves' hyperthyroidism and ophthalmopathy. TCRdb called the multiplex PCR reads again in MiXCR, with one record for every CDR3 protein. The table lists hundreds of thousands of distinct CDR3 sequences, approximately 23% of them singletons. Sequencing was done on a sample of blood. The receptors were gathered from a man aged 30-40 years with Graves' ophthalmopathy. CDR3s include the opening cysteine and the closing phenylalanine or tryptophan. D genes are given only for firm matches. Clone sizes are given selectively: once, few, many, or a class where the clone is expanded.

NA	TRBV24-1	TRBJ1-5	NA	CATSAGKLGGNQPQHF	TGTGCCACCAGTGCGGGTAAACTAGGGGGCAATCAGCCCCAGCATTTT
NA	TRBV27	TRBJ2-7	TRBD1	CASSLQWDSYEQYF	TGTGCCAGCAGTCTTCAGTGGGACAGCTACGAGCAGTACTTC
few	TRBV5-1	TRBJ2-7	TRBD1	CASRRTGYYEQYF	TGCGCCAGCAGGCGGACAGGATACTACGAGCAGTACTTC
NA	TRBV19	TRBJ1-2	NA	CASSPRAKVGYTF	TGTGCCAGTAGTCCCCGCGCTAAGGTGGGCTACACCTTC
NA	TRBV10-1	TRBJ2-1	NA	CASSVGQTYNEQFF	TGCGCCAGCAGTGTTGGCCAGACTTACAATGAGCAGTTCTTC
many	TRBV5-1	TRBJ1-1	NA	CASSLRILGSPEAFF	TGCGCCAGCAGCTTGAGGATCCTAGGTAGCCCTGAAGCTTTCTTT
NA	TRBV19	TRBJ1-5	TRBD1	CASSGGGGPSNQPQHF	TGTGCCAGTAGTGGAGGAGGGGGCCCCAGCAATCAGCCCCAGCATTTT
NA	TRBV28	TRBJ2-1	TRBD2	CASSFGRIAGPLGNGQFF	TGTGCCAGCAGTTTTGGGCGCATAGCGGGACCTTTGGGGAATGGGCAGTTCTTC
few	TRBV6-1	TRBJ2-3	NA	CASSEEFADTQYF	TGTGCCAGCAGTGAAGAGTTCGCAGATACGCAGTATTTT
NA	TRBV7-9	TRBJ2-1	NA	CASGSQGGEQFF	TGTGCCAGCGGGTCCCAGGGTGGTGAGCAGTTCTTC
NA	TRBV9	TRBJ2-1	TRBD2	CASSFSGNYNEQFF	TGTGCCAGCAGCTTTAGCGGGAACTACAATGAGCAGTTCTTC
few	TRBV6-1	TRBJ1-4	NA	CASSEGTTNEKLFF	TGTGCCAGCAGTGAAGGGACAACTAATGAAAAACTGTTTTTT
NA	TRBV6-5	TRBJ2-7	TRBD1	CASSSHRGATYEQYF	TGTGCCAGCAGTTCCCACAGGGGCGCGACCTACGAGCAGTACTTC
NA	TRBV19	TRBJ2-7	TRBD2	CASSRDLAESYEQYF	TGTGCCAGTAGTAGGGATCTAGCGGAGTCCTACGAGCAGTACTTC
few	TRBV5-8	TRBJ2-7	NA	CASSLKGETYEQYF	TGTGCCAGCAGCTTGAAGGGGGAGACCTACGAGCAGTACTTC
NA	TRBV6-1	TRBJ2-7	NA	CASRNRDRSYEQYF	TGTGCCAGCAGAAACCGGGACCGATCCTACGAGCAGTACTTC
few	TRBV7-8	TRBJ1-1	TRBD1	CASSAGQGVGTEAFF	TGTGCCAGCAGCGCTGGGCAGGGGGTTGGCACTGAAGCTTTCTTT
NA	TRBV6-5	TRBJ2-2	NA	CASSSFAGELFF	TGTGCCAGCAGTTCCTTTGCCGGGGAGCTGTTTTTT
NA	TRBV24-1	TRBJ2-2	NA	CATGPLGASGTGELFF	TGTGCCACGGGCCCCTTAGGTGCGAGTGGGACCGGGGAGCTGTTTTTT
NA	TRBV5-1	TRBJ1-2	NA	CASSRTPTHGYTF	TGCGCCAGCAGCCGGACCCCAACGCATGGCTACACCTTC
once	TRBV5-1	TRBJ2-5	NA	CASSLRGGGSETQYF	TGCGCCAGCAGCTTGCGCGGAGGGGGATCGGAGACCCAGTACTTC
many	TRBV5-5	TRBJ2-2	NA	CASSLVLNTGELFF	TGTGCCAGCAGCTTGGTTCTAAACACCGGGGAGCTGTTTTTT
NA	TRBV10-3	TRBJ1-5	NA	CAISERFGQPQHF	TGTGCCATCAGTGAGCGGTTTGGTCAGCCCCAGCATTTT
few	TRBV7-6	TRBJ2-1	NA	CASSLDSPEQFF	TGTGCCAGCAGCTTAGATTCCCCAGAGCAGTTCTTC
many	TRBV11-2	TRBJ2-1	NA	CASSPRLRDYNEQFF	TGTGCCAGCAGCCCTCGGTTGCGGGACTACAATGAGCAGTTCTTC
many	TRBV5-1	TRBJ1-1	TRBD1	CASSPIDRGHTEAFF	TGCGCCAGCAGCCCGATAGACAGGGGGCACACTGAAGCTTTCTTT
few	TRBV4-2	TRBJ2-2	NA	CASSQAELNTGELFF	TGTGCCAGCAGCCAAGCGGAGCTGAACACCGGGGAGCTGTTTTTT
NA	TRBV6-2/TRBV6-3	TRBJ2-5	TRBD2	CASSYPNGLAGGKETQYF	TGTGCCAGCAGTTACCCGAACGGACTAGCGGGAGGGAAAGAGACCCAGTACTTC
NA	TRBV5-6	TRBJ1-5	NA	CASRLTGPNQPQHF	TGTGCCAGCAGGTTAACAGGGCCCAATCAGCCCCAGCATTTT
NA	TRBV12-3/TRBV12-4	TRBJ2-7	NA	CASSSGPQPYEQCF	TGTGCCAGCAGCTCCGGACCTCAGCCCTACGAGCAGTGCTTC
many	TRBV11-2	TRBJ2-7	TRBD2	CASSSGLADYEQYF	TGTGCCAGCAGCTCCGGACTAGCAGATTACGAGCAGTACTTC
NA	TRBV5-5	TRBJ2-7	TRBD1	CASSPRTGVEQYF	TGTGCCAGCAGCCCACGGACAGGGGTCGAGCAGTACTTC
few	TRBV2	TRBJ1-1	TRBD1	CASNVQGTTEAFF	TGTGCCAGCAACGTACAGGGGACCACTGAAGCTTTCTTT
NA	TRBV7-2	TRBJ2-5	NA	CASSLRGIQETQYF	TGTGCCAGCAGCCTGAGGGGCATCCAAGAGACCCAGTACTTC
few	TRBV19	TRBJ2-1	TRBD2	CASSRLAGGINEQFF	TGTGCCAGTAGTAGACTAGCGGGAGGTATCAATGAGCAGTTCTTC
NA	TRBV28	TRBJ2-7	TRBD1	CASSLRQGWSEQYF	TGTGCCAGCAGTTTACGACAGGGGTGGTCCGAGCAGTACTTC
few	TRBV27	TRBJ2-7	NA	CASISRERAYEQYF	TGTGCCAGCATCTCGAGGGAGAGGGCCTACGAGCAGTACTTC
many	TRBV2	TRBJ2-5	TRBD2	CASSEGLAAETQYF	TGTGCCAGCAGTGAGGGACTAGCGGCGGAGACCCAGTACTTC
NA	TRBV7-3	TRBJ2-5	NA	CASSCLLIKGTEETQYF	TGTGCCAGCAGCTGTCTTCTGATTAAAGGGACTGAAGAGACCCAGTACTTC
NA	TRBV20-1	TRBJ1-1	NA	CSASLANTEAFF	TGCAGTGCTAGCTTAGCGAACACTGAAGCTTTCTTT
many	TRBV11-3	TRBJ2-1	NA	CASSPARGIGAEQFF	TGTGCCAGCAGCCCCGCTCGCGGGATAGGAGCTGAGCAGTTCTTC
few	TRBV3-1	TRBJ2-1	TRBD2	CASSQRASGLGNEQFF	TGTGCCAGCAGCCAAAGGGCTAGCGGACTTGGCAATGAGCAGTTCTTC
few	TRBV5-6	TRBJ2-5	NA	CASGPVTVQETQYF	TGTGCCAGCGGTCCTGTAACAGTCCAAGAGACCCAGTACTTC
NA	TRBV11-2	TRBJ2-7	TRBD2	CANSLRTSGAYEQYF	TGTGCCAACAGCTTAAGGACTAGCGGGGCCTACGAGCAGTACTTC
many	TRBV7-9	TRBJ2-5	NA	CASSSTGFKTQYF	TGTGCCAGCAGCTCGACAGGTTTTAAGACCCAGTACTTC